Below, one T cell receptor beta chain is given with its context. It has no known antigen specificity. Base qualities are not recorded, but no much larger clone differs from it by a single base. These data are taken from a study of blood T cell repertoires in COVID-19 (dated by TCRdb to between 2020 and 2021). In the study overall: Samples from collaborators originated in the United States, Italy and Spain and spanned both the acute and convalescent phases of COVID-19. Deeply sampled blood TCRbeta repertoires from subjects exposed to, actively infected with, or recovered from COVID-19 were included in the dataset. Where HLA class I and class II types were available, the types were taken from metadata supplied by the sample provider, not from assay-based typing. The sample metadata nearly always contained a de-identified subject ID, COVID-19 status, age in years and sex. The prospective study material was composed of cDNA or gDNA derived from T cells, B-cell-depleted T cells, or PBMCs. Samples came from the ongoing ImmuneRACE study (first 160 participants) plus 1,254 subjects from 6 global collaborators. The repertoires were released in a freely available public database meant as a resource for research on the immune response to SARS-CoV-2.

V is pared back by 0 bases and J by 8 bases, with 11 bases lying between the germline termini. Including cysteine and phenylalanine, the CDR3 has 15 amino acids. Only the CDR3 region is kept as DNA, spanning 45 bases read in frame from base 1. The germline V gene (reference sequence) sets CDR1 to MNHNY and CDR2 to SVGAGI. One collaborating source in Seattle enrolled patients during active infection and followed them longitudinally through the course of disease. Collaborating institutions collected whole blood in K2EDTA tubes following their own protocols. For TCRbeta analysis, collaborator samples were shipped as frozen whole blood, as isolated PBMCs, or as DNA extracted from either sample type. TCRbeta CDR3 regions were amplified from genomic DNA using the immunoSEQ Assay, a bias-controlled multiplex PCR. Regarding the original processing steps: Within the assay, amplification of reference gene primers was used to estimate how many nucleated cells each sample contained. Sequence reads were collapsed and filtered to measure the absolute abundance of every unique TCRbeta CDR3 rearrangement. For each sample, productive Simpson clonality was calculated as the square root of Simpson's diversity index across productive rearrangements. TCRdb provides this immuneACCESS table in a form limited to in-frame rearrangements. Some clones are lacking; in checked studies, under half of them reflect an unresolved V gene, and why the rest are absent is not known. D and trimming come from the DNA, and the V and J calls and clone size come from that table. The sample contains 250,000 to 400,000 clones, more than 70% of them found a single time. Of the sample, approximately 1.6% is held by the ten largest clones.

The research as a whole found: The quantity of clinical and demographic metadata differed by source and by participant and was supplied without curation.

The receptor chain draws on TRBV6-6 and TRBJ1-6; the D gene is perhaps TRBD1, on 6 matching bases. The TCR originated in a woman younger than 45 with COVID-19, enrolled during active disease. The sequenced sample was peripheral blood. The DNA sequence follows: TGTGCCAGCAGTTACTCGGGGACACAGCATTCACCCCTCCACTTT. Translated, it reads CASSYSGTQHSPLHF.